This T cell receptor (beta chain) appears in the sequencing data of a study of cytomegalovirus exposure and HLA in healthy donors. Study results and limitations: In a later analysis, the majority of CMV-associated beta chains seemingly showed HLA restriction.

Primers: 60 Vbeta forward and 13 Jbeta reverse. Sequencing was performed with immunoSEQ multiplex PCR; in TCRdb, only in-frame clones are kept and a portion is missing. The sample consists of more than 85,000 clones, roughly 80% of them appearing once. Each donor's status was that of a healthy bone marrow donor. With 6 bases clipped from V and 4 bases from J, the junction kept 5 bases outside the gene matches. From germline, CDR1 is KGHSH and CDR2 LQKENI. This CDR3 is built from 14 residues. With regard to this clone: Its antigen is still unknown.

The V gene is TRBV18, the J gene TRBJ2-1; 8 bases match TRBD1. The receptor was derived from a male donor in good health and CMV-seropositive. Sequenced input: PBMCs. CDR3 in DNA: TGTGCCAGCTCGTCGACAGGGGCATACAATGAGCAGTTCTTC. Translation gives CASSSTGAYNEQFF.